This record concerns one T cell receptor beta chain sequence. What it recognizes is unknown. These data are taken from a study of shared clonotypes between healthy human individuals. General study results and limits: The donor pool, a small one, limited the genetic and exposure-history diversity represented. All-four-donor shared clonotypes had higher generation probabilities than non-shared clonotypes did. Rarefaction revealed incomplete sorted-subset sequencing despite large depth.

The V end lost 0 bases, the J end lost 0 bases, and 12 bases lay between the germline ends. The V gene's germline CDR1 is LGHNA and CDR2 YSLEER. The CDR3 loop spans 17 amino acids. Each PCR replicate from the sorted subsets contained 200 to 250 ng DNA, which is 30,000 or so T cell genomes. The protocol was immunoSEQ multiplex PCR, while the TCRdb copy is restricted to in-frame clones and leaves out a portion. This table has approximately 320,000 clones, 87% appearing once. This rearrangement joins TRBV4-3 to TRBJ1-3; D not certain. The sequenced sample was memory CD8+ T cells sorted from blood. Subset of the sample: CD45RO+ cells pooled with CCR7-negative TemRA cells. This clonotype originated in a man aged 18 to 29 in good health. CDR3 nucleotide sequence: TGCGCCAGCAGCCAAGACGGGAATAGTCGCTCTGGAAACACCATATATTTT. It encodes CASSQDGNSRSGNTIYF.